This T cell receptor beta chain was sequenced for a study of identical twins. In TCRdb, the 5' RACE reads were re-called with MiXCR into one record per CDR3 protein. The sample lists around 240,000 distinct CDR3 sequences, over 9.5% occurring once. The ends were cut back, 5 bases at V and 7 bases at J, with 18 bases in the middle. This CDR3 has 14 amino acids. CDR1 and CDR2 from the germline V gene are LGHNA and YNFKEQ. The chain recombines TRBV4-2 with TRBJ2-7; D is uncertain. Sequences were obtained from memory T cells sorted from blood. The origin of this receptor is a man between 45 and 60 years old in good health. In DNA, the CDR3 is TGTGCCAGCAGCTATGCCACTGGCGCGAGAGAGCAGTACTTC. It translates to CASSYATGAREQYF.